What follows are 8 T cell receptor beta chains derived from one specimen sequenced in a study of blood T cell repertoires in COVID-19. Profiling relied on immunoSEQ multiplex PCR, and the TCRdb table lists in-frame clones only, not all of them. The sample holds 77,000 or so clones; approximately 90% are singletons and the top ten take about 4.5%. The sequenced material came from peripheral blood. These receptor sequences come from a man aged 45-65 years with active COVID-19.

V usage is TRBV28 and J usage is TRBJ2-7; perhaps TRBD2 as D (5 bases). The CDR3 loop spans 15 amino acids. V lost 5 bases to trimming and J lost 3 bases, with 17 bases between them. Germline V gene data show CDR1 as MDHEN and CDR2 as SYDVKM. The CDR3, as DNA: TGTGCCAGCAGTCCCCGCCGGGAACTCAACTACGAGCAGTACTTC. Translated, it gives CASSPRRELNYEQYF.

J is TRBJ2-5 and V is TRBV28; 7 bases line up with TRBD2. There are 14 residues in the CDR3. Trimming cost V 3 bases and J 4 bases; bases outside gene matches: 5. Germline loops: CDR1 MDHEN, CDR2 SYDVKM. In DNA form, the CDR3 reads TGTGCCAGCAGTTTGGGGGGGAGCGGAGAGACCCAGTACTTC. This codes for CASSLGGSGETQYF.

This clone appeared a single time. The V and J genes are TRBV5-6 and TRBJ2-5; D might be TRBD2 (6 bases). The V and J ends lost 0 bases and 0 bases respectively, with 15 bases between them. The CDR3 is made up of 17 amino acids. CDR1 SGHDT and CDR2 YYEEEE come from the germline V gene. In DNA form, the CDR3 reads TGTGCCAGCAGCTTGGAAGGGGCGGGATCGTACCAAGAGACCCAGTACTTC. The encoded protein is CASSLEGAGSYQETQYF.

The V gene is TRBV19, the J gene TRBJ1-5; 7 bases fit TRBD1. V shed 4 bases and J 5 bases; nucleotides not matched to a gene: 5. The CDR3 is 14 amino acids. Germline V gene lookup returns CDR1 LNHDA and CDR2 SQIVND (reference sequence). The CDR3 DNA reads as TGTGCCAGTAGTAAAGGGACAGACTATCAGCCCCAGCATTTT. Amino acid sequence: CASSKGTDYQPQHF.

In its sample, this clone was seen a few times. The genes are TRBV28 and TRBJ2-5, with TRBD2 identical over 8 bases. The CDR3 has 14 residues. Germline V gene data show CDR1 as MDHEN and CDR2 as SYDVKM. Unmatched junction bases numbered 6, after V lost 5 bases and J lost 4 bases. The DNA for the CDR3 is TGTGCCAGCAGTCCTCGGACTAGCCTAGAGACCCAGTACTTC. Its protein is CASSPRTSLETQYF.

This sequence joins TRBV28 and TRBJ1-2, with D uncertain. The V and J ends lost 8 bases and 8 bases respectively, with 15 bases between them. Germline V gene data show CDR1 as MDHEN and CDR2 as SYDVKM. This CDR3 contains 12 residues. CDR3 sequence: CASRRAAQGYTF. CDR3 coding DNA: TGTGCCAGCCGGCGGGCCGCACAAGGCTACACCTTC.

This rearrangement joins TRBV7-6 to TRBJ2-7; tentative D call: TRBD2 (7 bases). V was shortened by 4 bases and J by 5 bases, with 18 bases between the two germline ends. The germline V gene encodes CDR1 SGHVS and CDR2 FNYEAQ. The CDR3 loop spans 15 amino acids. The CDR3 region has the DNA TGTGCCAGCAGCTCCGGGGGAGGGGGAACAAACGAGCAGTACTTC. It specifies CASSSGGGGTNEQYF.

The chain joins TRBV10-2 to TRBJ1-6, with D unresolved. With 6 bases removed from V and 9 bases from J, the gap between germline ends came to 12 bases. Germline V gene sequence: CDR1 WSHSY, CDR2 SAAADI. This CDR3 spans 13 amino acids. CDR3 nucleotide sequence: TGCGCCAGCAGGCTCCGGGAGGGTTCACCCCTCCACTTT. Translation gives CASRLREGSPLHF.